This TCR beta chain was captured in a study of cytomegalovirus exposure and HLA in healthy donors. Primers: 60 Vbeta forward and 13 Jbeta reverse. Generated by immunoSEQ multiplex PCR, the TCRdb table keeps only in-frame clones and is missing some. The top ten hold around 13% of the sample, which has 150,000 to 180,000 clones, over 70% seen once. Germline V gives CDR1 KGHSH, CDR2 LQKENI. The CDR3 spans 14 residues. Deletions cut 1 base from V and 3 bases from J, with 9 bases between. The table lists this clone with a few counts. The sample consisted of PBMCs. This sequence was found in a man between 25 and 39 years old in good health and CMV-seropositive. The V and J genes are TRBV18 and TRBJ1-1; D unclear. The DNA for the CDR3 is TGTGCCAGCTCACCACAGTCAGGTCACACTGAAGCTTTCTTT. The encoded protein is CASSPQSGHTEAFF. Looking up the rest from reference TRBV18 and TRBJ1-1 gives the full variable domain: NAGVMQNPRHLVRRRGQEARLRCSPMKGHSHVYWYRQLPEEGLKFMVYLQKENIIDESGMPKERFSAEFPKEGPSILRIQQVVRGDSAAYFCASSPQSGHTEAFFGQGTRLTVV.